This TCR beta chain was observed in a study of cytomegalovirus exposure and HLA in healthy donors. CDR1 is MNHNS, CDR2 SASEGT, per germline. Between the trimmed V and J ends, which lost 7 bases and 8 bases, there was a span of 8 bases. The CDR3 sequence is 11 residues long. Note on this clone: Its antigen is undetermined.

PCR primers comprised 60 Vbeta and 13 Jbeta primers. Assay: immunoSEQ multiplex PCR; the TCRdb copy retains only in-frame clones and omits some. This table has around 170,000 clones, roughly 87% appearing once. General observations from the study: Earlier analysis yielded a pattern in which most TCR beta V segments were productive about 87% or about 30% of the time.

The chain combines TRBV6-1 with TRBJ1-4; D unresolved. The TCR originated in a man aged 40-49 years in good health and CMV-seronegative. The sample consisted of PBMCs. Here the CDR3 reads CASTRGEKLFF. CDR3 sequence (DNA): TGTGCCAGCACCAGAGGGGAAAAACTGTTTTTT.